Below are 10 T cell receptor beta chains sequenced from a single sample in a study of technical replicates of blood from several donors. Generated by immunoSEQ multiplex PCR, the TCRdb table keeps only in-frame clones and is missing some. The sample shows 70,000 to 85,000 clones, roughly 92% of them seen only once. The material sequenced was T cells isolated from PBMCs. These receptors were obtained from a human donor in good health.

CDR3 sequence (DNA): TGTGCCAGCAGCTTCTCCGGGGGGACAGGTAACACTGAAGCTTTCTTT. Translating it yields CASSFSGGTGNTEAFF. The chain uses TRBV11-2 and TRBJ1-1; 8 positions agree with TRBD1. The CDR3 is 16 residues long. The V gene's germline CDR1 is SGHAT and CDR2 FQNNGV. V lost 3 bases to trimming and J lost 2 bases; unmatched junction nucleotides: 8.

The J gene is TRBJ1-2, the V gene TRBV7-3; D is unclear. CDR3 size: 13 residues. Germline V gene lookup returns CDR1 SGHTA and CDR2 FQGTGA. The V gene lost 5 bases and the J gene lost 8 bases, with 15 bases spanning the gap. CDR3 sequence: CASSPGWGGGYTF. In DNA form, the CDR3 reads TGTGCCAGCAGCCCTGGGTGGGGAGGAGGCTACACCTTC. The variable domain in full, with the rest retrieved from reference TRBV7-3 and TRBJ1-2, is GAGVSQTPSNKVTEKGKYVELRCDPISGHTALYWYRQSLGQGPEFLIYFQGTGAADDSGLPNDRFFAVRPEGSVSTLKIQRTERGDSAVYLCASSPGWGGGYTFGSGTRLTVV.

The rearrangement joins TRBV27 to TRBJ2-1; 9 bases map to TRBD2. CDR1 MNHEY and CDR2 SMNVEV come from the germline V gene (reference sequence). This CDR3 spans 15 amino acids. V gave up 3 bases and J gave up 6 bases; unmatched junction bases: 6. The DNA of the CDR3 is TGTGCCAGCAGTTTTGTAGCGGGAGCGCTCAATGAGCAGTTCTTC. This translates into CASSFVAGALNEQFF.

In DNA, the CDR3 is TGTGCCAGCAGCCTCTTGGACACAAGCTCTGGAAACACCATATATTTT. It codes for CASSLLDTSSGNTIYF. The genes are TRBV9 and TRBJ1-3, with D perhaps matching TRBD1 (5 bases). The CDR3 spans 16 residues. Germline V lookup: CDR1 SGDLS, CDR2 YYNGEE. V was clipped by 4 bases and J by 0 bases, with 14 bases between them. The complete variable domain, with remaining parts taken from reference TRBV9 and TRBJ1-3, reads DSGVTQTPKHLITATGQRVTLRCSPRSGDLSVYWYQQSLDQGLQFLIQYYNGEERAKGNILERFSAQQFPDLHSELNLSSLELGDSALYFCASSLLDTSSGNTIYFGEGSWLTVV.

V and J are TRBV27 and TRBJ2-1; TRBD2 aligns across 9 bases. V dropped 5 bases and J dropped 0; count of bases not matched to a gene: 17. This CDR3 region has 20 residues. CDR1 is MNHEY and CDR2 is SMNVEV in the germline V gene (reference sequence). CDR3 loop: CASSNPREREVFSSYNEQFF. In DNA form, the CDR3 reads TGTGCCAGCAGTAACCCCAGGGAGCGGGAGGTCTTTAGCTCCTACAATGAGCAGTTCTTC.

CDR3 sequence reads: CASSWKVTEMWAFF. The CDR3 nucleotides are TGTGCCAGTAGTTGGAAGGTGACTGAAATGTGGGCTTTCTTT. The rearrangement joins TRBV19 to TRBJ1-1; D not resolved. This CDR3 contains 14 residues. Trimming pared 5 bases from V and 11 bases from J, leaving 21 bases between. Germline V gene data show CDR1 as LNHDA and CDR2 as SQIVND (reference sequence).

The V call is TRBV29-1, the J call TRBJ2-7; 8 positions agree with TRBD2. This CDR3 contains 12 residues. Trimming at V came to 5 bases and at J to 2 bases, leaving 2 bases not matched to a gene. CDR1 is SQVTM, CDR2 ANQGSEA, per germline. CDR3 nucleotides: TGCAGCGTTCCGGGACTAGCCTACGAGCAGTACTTC. Its protein is CSVPGLAYEQYF.

V usage is TRBV25-1 and J usage is TRBJ1-5; D unresolved. The CDR3 is 13 residues long. In germline, CDR1 is MGHDK, CDR2 SYGVNS. The germline V and J ends were trimmed by 3 bases and 7 bases, with 10 bases remaining between them. DNA of the CDR3: TGTGCCAGCAGTGATTTTGCGGGGCAGCCCCAGCATTTT. It yields the protein CASSDFAGQPQHF.

CDR3 sequence reads: CASSPPRGNQYEQYF. The CDR3, as DNA: TGTGCCAGCAGCCCCCCCCGAGGGAATCAGTACGAGCAGTACTTC. This rearrangement joins TRBV13 to TRBJ2-7, with a tentative D call TRBD2 (5 bases). The germline gives CDR1 PRHDT, CDR2 FYEKMQ (reference sequence). The CDR3 runs 15 residues. The germline V and J ends were trimmed by 5 bases and 4 bases, with 18 bases remaining between them.

This chain links TRBV15 with TRBJ1-1; the D is unclear. Germline CDR1 and CDR2: LNHNV and YYDKDF (reference sequence). The CDR3 is made up of 14 amino acids. Trimming took off 4 bases at V and 8 bases at J, with 17 bases between the two ends. The CDR3: CATSTDTSFWEAFF. For the CDR3, the DNA is TGTGCCACCAGCACCGACACTTCCTTCTGGGAAGCTTTCTTT.